Described below is a single T cell receptor beta chain sequence and its context. Its antigen remains undetermined. One base away there is no much larger clone; base qualities are not given. This entry comes from a study of identical twins (dated by TCRdb to between 2015 and 2016). Regarding the study in general: TCR alpha and beta repertoires from monozygotic twins, unrelated adults of various ages and cord blood were deep-sequenced to test whether fetal clonotypes persist. To rule out contamination, the twin experiments were replicated at different times with different library preparation protocols.

General findings and caveats noted by the study authors: Out-of-frame TCR alpha sequences shared between twins showed an excess of low generation-probability sequences compared with coincidental sharing between unrelated individuals. Conclusions relied on cross-sectional statistical analysis, since the same donors could not be followed over many years. Abundant cord blood beta clonotypes carried fewer insertions; young adult naive repertoires showed a weaker similar trend, while memory repertoires showed none. Invariant T cells such as MAIT and iNKT could partly confound zero-insertion analyses, although diverse VJ usage argued against such confounding for most clonotypes. The excess sharing between twins in beta out-of-frame sequences was weaker because fewer shared sequences reduced the signal-to-noise ratio. Recombination models systematically underestimated out-of-frame TCR alpha sharing in monozygotic twins but agreed with sharing between unrelated individuals.

CDR1 and CDR2, per the germline V gene, are SGHRS and YFSETQ. Trimming accounts for 7 bases at V and 4 bases at J, while the number of junction bases matched to no gene is 5. From the cysteine through the phenylalanine, the CDR3 covers 13 amino acids. Kept here is only the CDR3 DNA, which spans 39 bases and is read in frame from base 1. The library was produced with 5' RACE. TCRdb records Illumina HiSeq 2000 as the sequencer. Template switching introduced a universal primer binding site; the final cDNA contained a unique molecular identifier, enabling accurate counting of TCR cDNA molecules. Specific primers in the conserved constant-segment region were used to synthesize first-strand cDNA for the TCR alpha and beta chains. To control for contamination, every cDNA library carried two barcodes: a SMART-Mk sample barcode plus Illumina barcodes. TruSeq adapter sequences, together with Illumina sample barcodes, were added in two successive PCR steps. Sequencing of the TCR alpha and beta cDNA libraries was done on the Illumina HiSeq platform using custom primers. The published analysis was carried out like this. Raw reads were processed with MiGEC to extract unique molecular identifiers, and MiXCR was used to determine CDR3 positions. Recombination models were inferred per individual with the repgenHMM and IGoR tools using an EM algorithm. Shared clonotypes were analyzed with the tcR package in R, and sharing was normalized by the product of cloneset sizes. To study raw recombination free of thymic and clonal selection effects, out-of-frame nonproductive sequences were analyzed. TCRdb trimmed public reads at Q25 via fastp, called clones via MiXCR and kept in-frame beta chains. CDR3 protein duplicates are merged, each entry listing the most common genes and DNA. The V and J calls were not made by the authors but by TCRdb's processing. This sample holds roughly 540,000 distinct CDR3 sequences; roughly a fifth were observed only once. Around 0.9% of the sample goes to the ten largest clones.

Every donor in the study was a healthy Caucasian. Three pairs of female monozygotic twins, all aged about 18 to 29 years, were included in the twin cohort. Positive isolation kits from Invitrogen were used to isolate the CD4+ and CD8+ T cell populations. The sample was also linked to a second study, of T cells expressing NK-cell markers. The second study reports: TCR beta-chain repertoires were profiled in sorted CD3+CD56+NKG2C+, CD3+CD56+NKG2C- and CD3+CD56-NKG2C+ T-cell subsets from several donors. Seven of the eight sequenced donors were HCMV-seropositive and one was HCMV-seronegative. To restrict sorting to alphabetaTCR-expressing T cells, an anti-gammadeltaTCR antibody was added in several experiments. In several donors, the dominant CD3+CD56+NKG2C+ clonotypes were found to rank among the top 10 CD8+ clonotypes and to make up about 1.0-8% of CD8+ T cells. Those dominant clonotypes were again the most abundant among CD3+CD56-NKG2C+ cells in four donors, at about 25-60.1%. Whether the expanded NKG2C-expressing T cell clones were specific for HCMV antigens was left unclear. The eight sequenced donors were randomly selected healthy volunteers, three men and five women. HCMV-specific IgG was detected in serum with a commercial ELISA kit to determine HCMV serostatus. MIGEC was used to demultiplex reads and group reads by UMI, and MiTCR was used to assemble and quantify clonotypes. Only TCR cDNA sequences supported by at least two reads were kept to exclude erroneous sequences. Downstream repertoire analysis used the tcR package, and clonotypes were matched across fractions by CDR3 nucleotide sequence plus V segment. Antigen specificity was annotated against VDJdb with VDJmatch, allowing one amino acid substitution in CDR3.

This receptor chain uses TRBV5-1 and TRBJ2-3; 8 middle bases align to TRBD2. Material: CD4+ T cells sorted from blood. The receptor comes from a woman younger than 35 in good health. This receptor carries the CDR3 CASLRGDSDTQYF. The sequenced DNA is TGCGCCAGCTTGCGGGGGGACTCAGATACGCAGTATTTT.